One T cell receptor (beta chain) is described in this entry. Its antigen target is currently unknown. The record has no base qualities; no much larger clone is one base away. Whole blood was collected in K2EDTA tubes by collaborating institutions according to the institutions' own protocols. For TCRbeta analysis, collaborators shipped samples in one of three forms: frozen whole blood, isolated PBMCs, or DNA extracted from either of those sample types. These data belong to a study of blood T cell repertoires in COVID-19 (dated by TCRdb to 2019 to 2021). Regarding the research as a whole: Samples from collaborators originated in the United States, Italy and Spain and spanned both the acute and convalescent phases of COVID-19. The material from the prospective study consisted of cDNA or gDNA derived from T cells, B-cell-depleted T cells, or PBMCs. Where available, HLA class I and class II types were taken from metadata supplied by the sample provider and were not determined by assay-based typing. Samples came from the ongoing ImmuneRACE study (first 160 participants) plus 1,254 subjects from 6 global collaborators. Deeply sampled blood TCRbeta repertoires from subjects exposed to, actively infected with, or recovered from COVID-19 were included in the dataset. The repertoires were released in a freely available public database intended as a resource for research on the immune response to SARS-CoV-2. The sample metadata nearly always contained a de-identified subject ID, COVID-19 status, age in years and sex. The research as a whole found: Clinical and demographic metadata were provided uncurated, with the amount varying by source and participant.

The CDR3 covers 13 residues, taking in both the cysteine and the phenylalanine. The kept DNA is CDR3 alone, 39 bases in frame from the first base. Looking up the germline V gene yields CDR1 MNHEY and CDR2 SVGAGI. V was cut back by 7 bases and J by 6 bases, leaving a gap of 13 bases between them. The immunoSEQ Assay, a bias-controlled multiplex PCR, was used to amplify TCRbeta CDR3 regions from genomic DNA. The paper's data handling went like this. Within the assay, amplification of reference gene primers was used to estimate how many nucleated cells each sample contained. To quantify the absolute abundance of each unique TCRbeta CDR3 rearrangement, sequence reads were collapsed and filtered. For each sample, productive Simpson clonality was calculated by taking the square root of Simpson's diversity index across productive rearrangements. TCRdb mirrors the immuneACCESS table, restricted to in-frame sequences. Some clones are absent from its copies; in checked studies, under half trace to an unresolved V gene, and the reason for the others is unknown. The V and J calls and clone size were taken over from that table, and D and trimming were inferred from the DNA. The sample table shows 60,000 or so clones, and 70% to 90% are seen once. 8.3% of the sample belongs to the ten largest clones.

Rearrangement joined TRBV6-5 to TRBJ2-1; TRBD2 is possibly the D segment (5 matching bases). The TCR originated in a human donor with active COVID-19. The donor label of this sample is uncertain. The sample comprised peripheral blood. The CDR3 region reads CASKRSNPNEQFF. The DNA reads TGTGCCAGCAAGCGGAGCAACCCCAATGAGCAGTTCTTC.